Below, 31 T cell receptor beta chains from the same sample are listed, as sequenced in a study of naive and memory T cell subsets. Both TRBC1 and TRBC2 were covered by a beta constant-region primer of two equimolar oligonucleotides. TCRdb re-analysed the UMI-ligation and nested PCR reads in MiXCR, keeping a single row per CDR3 protein. The data contain under 150,000 distinct CDR3 sequences, over 15% of them seen just once; the ten biggest clones take up 0.14% to 0.15%. The specimen sequenced was naive CD4+ T cells from blood. All receptors come from a human donor in good health.

The chain joins TRBV28 to TRBJ1-3; 7 bases align to TRBD1. This CDR3 contains 14 residues. The germline V gene has CDR1 MDHEN and CDR2 SYDVKM. Trimming removed 5 bases from V and 4 bases from J; junction bases left unmatched: 5. CDR3 bases: TGTGCCAGCAGTCCGACAGGGCGAGGAAACACCATATATTTT. It encodes CASSPTGRGNTIYF.

This clonotype has ten or more counts. The chain has TRBV21-1 and TRBJ2-7; the tabulated D call, TRBD2, remains unverified against the DNA. TRBV21-1 is labeled a pseudogene. The CDR3 loop spans 15 amino acids. This CDR3 reads CASSKRLAGNYEQYF. The DNA for the CDR3 is TGTGCCAGCAGCAAACGACTAGCGGGAAACTACGAGCAGTACTTC.

This CDR3 is CASSQPTDTQYF. The CDR3 bases are TGTGCCAGCAGCCAACCCACAGATACGCAGTATTTT. This chain joins TRBV3-1 and TRBJ2-3; D is uncertain. The CDR3 is 12 amino acids. The germline CDR1 and CDR2 sequences are LGHDT and YNNKEL (reference sequence). The V gene lost 2 bases and the J gene lost 2 bases, with 2 bases spanning the gap.

This clonotype came up a few times. The chain employs TRBV5-1 and TRBJ2-5; D gene unclear. Looked up from germline, CDR1 is SGHRS and CDR2 is YFSETQ. Trimming took off 4 bases at V and 2 bases at J, with 6 bases between the two ends. This CDR3 region has 12 residues. CDR3 sequence: CASSPTQETQYF. The DNA for the CDR3 is TGCGCCAGCAGCCCCACACAAGAGACCCAGTACTTC.

This clonotype was detected only a few times. This chain uses TRBV11-2 with TRBJ2-7; no clear D. The germline CDR1 and CDR2 sequences are SGHAT and FQNNGV. The CDR3 totals 15 residues. The V end lost 5 bases, the J end lost 3 bases, and 17 bases lay between the germline ends. Here the CDR3 reads CASSPITGPDYEQYF. As DNA, the CDR3 is TGTGCCAGCAGCCCTATCACCGGGCCGGACTACGAGCAGTACTTC.

The chain couples TRBV12-3 or TRBV12-4 to TRBJ2-5; either TRBD1 or TRBD2 may supply D (5 bases each). The CDR3 has 15 residues. V was clipped by 1 base and J by 2 bases, with 11 bases between them. The CDR3 loop is CASSLDGAKQETQYF. In DNA, the CDR3 is TGTGCCAGCAGTTTAGACGGGGCAAAACAAGAGACCCAGTACTTC.

This clonotype was seen only a few times. The chain joins TRBV29-1 to TRBJ1-1, with no clear D. The CDR3 is 12 residues long. The germline V and J ends were trimmed by 1 base and 1 base, with 4 bases remaining between them. The germline CDR1 and CDR2 sequences are SQVTM and ANQGSEA. This CDR3 reads CSVEGRNTEAFF. The CDR3 bases are TGCAGCGTTGAAGGTAGGAACACTGAAGCTTTCTTT.

This clonotype was counted many times. The chain carries TRBV7-9 and TRBJ2-1; 13 nucleotides line up with TRBD2. The CDR3 is 18 residues long. Germline CDR1 is SEHNR and CDR2 is FQNEAQ (reference sequence). Trimming at V came to 5 bases and at J to 6 bases, leaving 13 bases not matched to a gene. The CDR3: CASSLGTSGVVYGNEQFF. CDR3 DNA sequence: TGTGCCAGCAGCCTCGGGACTAGCGGGGTGGTCTATGGCAATGAGCAGTTCTTC.

There are a few counts of this clonotype. The chain is built from TRBV7-9 and TRBJ2-7; possible D gene TRBD2, 6 bases. Per germline, CDR1 SEHNR and CDR2 FQNEAQ (reference sequence). CDR3 length: 17 residues. V shed 5 bases and J shed 0 bases, with 20 bases lying between them. The chain's CDR3 is CASSTRPLGLRSYEQYF. The DNA of the CDR3 is TGTGCCAGCAGCACCCGTCCCCTGGGACTCCGCTCCTACGAGCAGTACTTC.

In this sample, this clonotype turned up a few times. V gene TRBV6-2 or TRBV6-3 combines with J gene TRBJ1-1; D gene unclear. The V and J ends lost 4 bases and 0 bases respectively, with 12 bases between them. CDR3 length equals 15 residues. Germline V gene data show CDR1 as MNHEY and CDR2 as SVGEGT. CDR3 sequence (DNA): TGTGCCAGCAGTTCGCCAGCTACCGTGAACACTGAAGCTTTCTTT. This codes for CASSSPATVNTEAFF.

This clonotype was recorded a few times. The chain combines TRBV7-2 with TRBJ2-7; 11 bases align to TRBD1. In germline, CDR1 is SGHTA, CDR2 FQGNSA. The CDR3 sequence is 14 residues long. J was trimmed by 2 bases and V by 5 bases; bases with no gene match: 2. CDR3 sequence: CASSTDRGPYEQYF. CDR3 DNA: TGTGCCAGCAGCACGGACAGGGGGCCCTACGAGCAGTACTTC. Combining the CDR3 with reference TRBV7-2 and TRBJ2-7 gives the whole variable domain GAGVSQSPSNKVTEKGKDVELRCDPISGHTALYWYRQSLGQGLEFLIYFQGNSAPDKSGLPSDRFSAERTGGSVSTLTIQRTQQEDSAVYLCASSTDRGPYEQYFGPGTRLTVT.

The chain links TRBV29-1 to TRBJ2-3; D gene uncertain. The germline V gene has CDR1 SQVTM and CDR2 ANQGSEA. V was trimmed by 1 base and J by 5 bases, leaving 10 bases between them. The CDR3 spans 13 residues. CDR3 DNA: TGCAGCGTTGAAGGGCCAGCCTTAGATACGCAGTATTTT. It is translated as CSVEGPALDTQYF.

This clonotype occurred a few times. The V and J genes are TRBV20-1 and TRBJ1-1, with D possibly TRBD1 on 5 matching bases. Germline V gene data show CDR1 as DFQATT and CDR2 as SNEGSKA (reference sequence). This CDR3 is 15 amino acids long. Trimming removed 5 bases at V and 6 bases at J, with 22 bases between. CDR3 DNA sequence: TGCAGTGCTCCAGGGATGGGTCCGGGGCAGGCTGAAGCTTTCTTT. It translates to CSAPGMGPGQAEAFF.

This clonotype has a handful of counts. The chain carries TRBV5-1 and TRBJ2-2, with TRBD2 matching 9 bases. After removal of 0 bases from V and 0 bases from J, the junction contained 3 bases not matched to a gene. Germline-derived CDR1 and CDR2 are SGHRS and YFSETQ. The CDR3 contains 17 residues. The CDR3 coding sequence is TGCGCCAGCAGCTTGGGGACTAGCGTGACGAACACCGGGGAGCTGTTTTTT. Protein product: CASSLGTSVTNTGELFF.

V and J are TRBV28 and TRBJ1-1, with D hard to call. The germline V and J ends were trimmed by 3 bases and 9 bases, with 8 bases remaining between them. Germline V gene data show CDR1 as MDHEN and CDR2 as SYDVKM. The CDR3 consists of 11 residues. The CDR3 loop is CASSFREKAFF. The CDR3 DNA reads TGTGCCAGCAGTTTCCGCGAAAAAGCTTTCTTT.

The rearrangement links TRBV28 to TRBJ2-3; maybe TRBD2 (6 bases). From germline, CDR1 is MDHEN and CDR2 SYDVKM. Trimming pared 6 bases from V and 6 bases from J, leaving 22 bases between. This CDR3 region has 16 residues. CDR3 region: CASSLGGSRDWDTQYF. The CDR3 DNA follows: TGTGCCAGCAGCCTGGGTGGCTCGCGGGACTGGGATACGCAGTATTTT.

This clonotype was counted between two and nine times. The rearrangement links TRBV4-1 to TRBJ2-3, with 8 bases aligning to TRBD2. Germline trimming cut 0 bases from V and 7 bases from J; bases unmatched to any gene: 12. Per the germline V gene, CDR1 is MGHRA and CDR2 is YSYEKL. The CDR3 is 17 residues long. Here the CDR3 DNA reads TGCGCCAGCAGCCAAGATGACGGGAGGGCCTCAGGAAATACGCAGTATTTT. Protein: CASSQDDGRASGNTQYF.

The chain combines TRBV20-1 with TRBJ2-3; 7 positions agree with TRBD2. After removal of 3 bases from V and 10 bases from J, the junction contained 4 bases not matched to a gene. Germline V gene lookup returns CDR1 DFQATT and CDR2 SNEGSKA (reference sequence). The CDR3 is 11 amino acids. CDR3 nucleotide sequence: TGCAGTGCTAGCTTCAGCGGGGCGCAGTATTTT. Translated, it gives CSASFSGAQYF.

This clonotype was picked up a small number of times. J is TRBJ1-4 and V is TRBV9; D ambiguous. Trimming took off 1 base at V and 4 bases at J, with 11 bases between the two ends. The CDR3 consists of 15 residues. Germline values: CDR1 SGDLS, CDR2 YYNGEE. CDR3 sequence: CASSVLSGNNEKLFF. CDR3 bases: TGTGCCAGCAGCGTACTTTCGGGTAATAATGAAAAACTGTTTTTT.

This clonotype was picked up a small number of times. The chain recombines TRBV6-2 or TRBV6-3 with TRBJ2-5; D possibly matches TRBD1 or TRBD2 (6 bases each). Germline values: CDR1 MNHEY, CDR2 SVGEGT. This CDR3 comprises 13 residues. Trimming took off 6 bases at V and 9 bases at J, with 17 bases between the two ends. The CDR3 DNA is TGTGCCAGCAGCAATAGGGGGACGGGGGCCCAGTACTTC. It is translated as CASSNRGTGAQYF.

This chain joins TRBV6-2 or TRBV6-3 and TRBJ2-5; 7 bases line up with TRBD2. Trimming took 3 bases from V and 5 from J; bases not matched to a gene: 6. Germline CDR1 and CDR2: MNHEY and SVGEGT. The CDR3 is 14 residues long. CDR3 sequence reads: CASSYFAGAETQYF. CDR3 bases: TGTGCCAGCAGTTATTTCGCGGGAGCGGAGACCCAGTACTTC.

The chain carries TRBV18 and TRBJ2-4; no reliable D call. CDR3 size: 16 residues. CDR1 is KGHSH and CDR2 is LQKENI in the germline V gene. V was clipped by 0 bases and J by 2 bases, with 11 bases between them. The DNA for the CDR3 is TGTGCCAGCTCACCACCCCAAAACGGACCCAAAAACATTCAGTACTTC. Protein product: CASSPPQNGPKNIQYF.

This clonotype was detected a few times. The chain joins TRBV10-3 to TRBJ2-5, with a weak D call TRBD2 (6 bases). Germline lookup yields CDR1 ENHRY and CDR2 SYGVKD. The length of the CDR3 is 14 residues. Deletions cut 6 bases from V and 0 bases from J, with 11 bases between. The CDR3 sequence: CAISRGTDQETQYF. CDR3 sequence (DNA): TGTGCCATCAGCCGGGGGACCGACCAAGAGACCCAGTACTTC.

The chain carries TRBV7-6 and TRBJ2-7; 7 nucleotides match TRBD1. Germline V gene data show CDR1 as SGHVS and CDR2 as FNYEAQ. This CDR3 region has 13 residues. V lost 5 bases to trimming and J lost 4 bases; unmatched junction nucleotides: 5. This chain's CDR3 is CASSPGQPYEQYF. The CDR3 nucleotides are TGTGCCAGCAGCCCGGGACAGCCATACGAGCAGTACTTC.

In this sample, this clonotype turned up a few times. The chain couples TRBV6-5 to TRBJ2-5; possibly TRBD1 for D (5 bases). Looked up from germline, CDR1 is MNHEY and CDR2 is SVGAGI. V was shortened by 0 bases and J by 3 bases, with 8 bases between the two germline ends. The CDR3 contains 14 residues. CDR3 protein: CASSYSTAKETQYF. CDR3 nucleotide sequence: TGTGCCAGCAGTTACTCGACAGCCAAAGAGACCCAGTACTTC.

This clonotype was detected a few times. J is TRBJ2-7 and V is TRBV6-1; 8 positions agree with TRBD1. V gave up 4 bases and J gave up 2 bases; unmatched junction bases: 4. This CDR3 comprises 14 residues. Germline V gene data show CDR1 as MNHNS and CDR2 as SASEGT. CDR3 residues: CASSGTGPPYEQYF. The CDR3 DNA reads TGTGCCAGCAGTGGGACAGGGCCTCCCTACGAGCAGTACTTC.

This clonotype was detected many times. The chain combines TRBV6-6 with TRBJ2-7; 10 nucleotides match TRBD2. The CDR3 consists of 15 residues. V dropped 6 bases and J dropped 6; count of bases not matched to a gene: 11. Germline V gives CDR1 MNHNY, CDR2 SVGAGI (reference sequence). This CDR3 reads CASSPYLAGGSEQYF. DNA of the CDR3: TGTGCCAGCAGCCCCTACTTAGCGGGAGGTAGCGAGCAGTACTTC.

This rearrangement joins TRBV5-1 to TRBJ2-7; a weak D match, TRBD1 (6 bases). Germline-derived CDR1 and CDR2 are SGHRS and YFSETQ. The CDR3 runs to 15 residues. Trimming stripped 1 base from V and 2 bases from J, with 13 bases between. The CDR3 nucleotides read TGCGCCAGCAGCTTGTTAGGGGGTGGGGCCTACGAGCAGTACTTC. Protein: CASSLLGGGAYEQYF.

A few counts support this clonotype. The CDR3 protein is CADNRETNTEAFF. Written as DNA, the CDR3 is TGTGCCGATAACAGGGAGACAAACACTGAAGCTTTCTTT. The gene calls are TRBV2 and TRBJ1-1; TRBD1 is a possible D gene (6 bases). Germline V gene sequence: CDR1 SNHLY, CDR2 FYNNEI. The CDR3 sequence is 13 residues long. Trimming took off 11 bases at V and 2 bases at J, with 15 bases between the two ends.

This clonotype was seen more than once but under ten times. V usage is TRBV3-1 and J usage is TRBJ2-5; D not resolved. V was pared by 4 bases and J by 5 bases, with 11 bases between. CDR3 length equals 13 residues. CDR1 is LGHDT and CDR2 is YNNKEL in the germline V gene (reference sequence). CDR3 residues: CASSPPLSETQYF. The CDR3 coding sequence is TGTGCCAGCAGCCCCCCCCTAAGCGAGACCCAGTACTTC.

The rearrangement links TRBV30 to TRBJ2-5; 13 nucleotides align to TRBD2. The germline CDR1 and CDR2 sequences are GTSNPN and SVGIG (reference sequence). With V trimmed by 3 bases and J by 0 bases, 1 base remained unmatched. The CDR3 has 15 residues. CDR3 in amino acids: CAWRLAGGYQETQYF. The CDR3 DNA reads TGTGCCTGGAGACTAGCGGGGGGGTACCAAGAGACCCAGTACTTC.